Below are 13 T cell receptor beta chains sequenced from a single sample in a study of blood T cell repertoires in COVID-19. Libraries were prepared by immunoSEQ multiplex PCR; TCRdb keeps only in-frame clonotypes and omits some of them. The sample lists fewer than 200,000 clones, around 90% occurring once. The sample consisted of peripheral blood. The receptors derive from a young man with COVID-19, enrolled during active disease.

The chain joins TRBV3-1 (or the pseudogene TRBV3-2) to TRBJ1-1, with D hard to call. Germline loops: CDR1 LGHDT, CDR2 YNNKEL (reference sequence). The CDR3 spans 14 residues. Trimming removed 0 bases from V and 8 bases from J, with 13 bases in between. CDR3 sequence (DNA): TGTGCCAGCAGCCAAGAGGCTCTACAGAAAGAAGCTTTCTTT. Its protein is CASSQEALQKEAFF.

The chain recombines TRBV18 with TRBJ1-3; 7 bases map to TRBD1. This CDR3 is built from 13 residues. Germline V CDR1 and CDR2: KGHSH, LQKENI. J was trimmed by 7 bases and V by 4 bases; bases with no gene match: 4. The CDR3 nucleotides are TGTGCCAGCTCACACGGGACAGAGAACACCATATATTTT. Residues: CASSHGTENTIYF.

The V call is TRBV5-1, the J call TRBJ1-6; TRBD1 is a possible D gene (6 bases). Germline values: CDR1 SGHRS, CDR2 YFSETQ. The CDR3 sequence is 14 residues long. V was pared by 1 base and J by 8 bases, with 10 bases between. CDR3 in DNA: TGCGCCAGCAGCTTGCAGGACAGCCATTCACCCCTCCACTTT. It specifies CASSLQDSHSPLHF.

The chain combines TRBV12-3 or TRBV12-4 with TRBJ2-7; D call uncertain. V was pared by 6 bases and J by 2 bases, with 8 bases between. The CDR3 sequence is 12 residues long. Here the CDR3 reads CASRSPAYEQYF. The CDR3 DNA reads TGTGCCAGCAGATCCCCAGCCTACGAGCAGTACTTC.

V usage is TRBV6-2 or TRBV6-3 and J usage is TRBJ1-5, with 11 bases identical to TRBD1. Germline lookup yields CDR1 MNHEY and CDR2 SVGEGT. CDR3 length: 17 residues. V lost 0 bases and J lost 5; bases outside the gene matches: 6. In DNA form, the CDR3 reads TGTGCCAGCAGTTACTCGATCGGACAGGGGGCCGATCAGCCCCAGCATTTT. Translating gives CASSYSIGQGADQPQHF.

This clone turned up a few times. V is TRBV9 and J is TRBJ1-1; a possible D gene is TRBD1 (6 bases). CDR3 size: 17 residues. Trimming cost V 3 bases and J 1 base, with 19 bases left between them. Germline V gene data show CDR1 as SGDLS and CDR2 as YYNGEE. The CDR3 bases are TGTGCCAGCAGCGACGCCACAGGGCGAGGGGGGAACACTGAAGCTTTCTTT. It yields the protein CASSDATGRGGNTEAFF.

The chain has TRBV28 and TRBJ2-3; 7 nucleotides line up with TRBD2. CDR1 and CDR2 from the germline V gene are MDHEN and SYDVKM. The CDR3 covers 16 residues. J lost 3 bases, V lost 6 bases, and 12 bases had no gene match. The CDR3 DNA follows: TGTGCCAGCAGCCCCCGGGGCGGGAGCCGGACAGATACGCAGTATTTT. It encodes CASSPRGGSRTDTQYF.

The chain is built from TRBV6-5 and TRBJ2-2; the match to TRBD1 covers 8 bases. J gave up 6 bases and V 2 bases, and 5 bases lay outside the gene matches. This CDR3 spans 15 amino acids. Germline CDR1 MNHEY, CDR2 SVGAGI. The DNA for the CDR3 is TGTGCCAGCAGTTACAGGCAGGGGGCGGCCGGGGAGCTGTTTTTT. It translates to CASSYRQGAAGELFF.

V gene TRBV28 combines with J gene TRBJ1-5, with D unclear. The germline V and J ends were trimmed by 5 bases and 11 bases, with 16 bases remaining between them. The germline gives CDR1 MDHEN, CDR2 SYDVKM. CDR3 length: 13 amino acids. The CDR3 loop is CASSRERVRAQHF. CDR3 coding DNA: TGTGCCAGCAGTCGGGAGAGGGTCCGGGCCCAGCATTTT.

This chain connects TRBV5-1 to TRBJ2-7, with 7 bases fitting TRBD2. With V trimmed by 0 bases and J by 7 bases, 7 bases remained unmatched. Germline CDR1 is SGHRS and CDR2 is YFSETQ. The CDR3 is 14 residues long. The chain's CDR3 is CASSLGLASREQYF. In DNA form, the CDR3 reads TGCGCCAGCAGCTTGGGACTAGCCTCGAGGGAGCAGTACTTC.

This clone was recorded a few times. The rearrangement joins TRBV24-1 to TRBJ2-1, with D maybe TRBD1 (5 bases). The CDR3 loop spans 15 amino acids. V was pared by 4 bases and J by 0 bases, with 9 bases between. The germline gives CDR1 KGHDR, CDR2 SFDVKD. Written as DNA, the CDR3 is TGTGCCACCAGTGAGACGACAGACTCCTACAATGAGCAGTTCTTC. Translation gives CATSETTDSYNEQFF.

This rearrangement joins TRBV25-1 to TRBJ2-5; 7 nucleotides line up with TRBD1. The CDR3 has 15 residues. Germline CDR1 is MGHDK and CDR2 is SYGVNS. V was clipped by 2 bases and J by 2 bases; unmatched bases: 5. The CDR3 loop reads CASSEVTGAQETQYF. Written as DNA, the CDR3 is TGTGCCAGCAGTGAAGTTACAGGGGCACAAGAGACCCAGTACTTC.

Regarding this clone: The sample holds other DNA sequences that translate to the same CDR3. The genes are TRBV12-3 or TRBV12-4 and TRBJ1-1, with D possibly being TRBD1 (6 bases). V lost 5 bases and J lost 0, with 7 bases in between. The CDR3 has 13 amino acids. CDR3 DNA: TGTGCCAGCAGTCGACAGGTGAACACTGAAGCTTTCTTT. Translated: CASSRQVNTEAFF.